This T cell receptor beta chain was observed in a study of T-cell memory formation after mild COVID-19. Study results and limitations: Some clones that responded were present in memory (sampled pre-infection), which suggests cross-reactive memory joined. Clones that contracted clustered mainly in CM and EM if CD4+ and in EMRA if CD8+.

Notes on this clonotype: Its target is unknown.

After 5'RACE with constant-segment primers, TCR alpha and TCR beta cDNA libraries carrying sample barcodes and UMIs were obtained. From the 5' RACE reads, TCRdb called clonotypes with MiXCR, one entry per CDR3 protein. The table lists fewer than 450,000 distinct CDR3 sequences, about 21% of them singletons. V shed 7 bases and J 5 bases; nucleotides not matched to a gene: 9. This CDR3 comprises 15 residues. Germline-derived CDR1 and CDR2 are SGHDT and YYEEEE. This TCR derives from an adult woman who had mild COVID-19 (a few samples of this study predate the infection). Cell type and time point are not known. The V call is TRBV5-6, the J call TRBJ2-1, with TRBD2 identical over 10 bases. The sample consisted of PBMCs or a T cell subset sorted from them (not recorded which). This CDR3 is CASEPGLANHNEQFF. In DNA, the CDR3 is TGTGCCAGCGAACCGGGACTAGCGAATCACAATGAGCAGTTCTTC.